This TCR beta chain was identified during a study of T cells in Graves' hyperthyroidism and ophthalmopathy. From RNA transcripts, TCR beta CDR3 regions were amplified. Researchers ran a first-round RT-PCR on the TCR CDR3 using the HTBI primer set. TCRdb called the multiplex PCR reads again in MiXCR, with one record for every CDR3 protein. The repertoire holds hundreds of thousands of distinct CDR3 sequences, with 13% as singletons. The CDR3 runs to 17 residues. In germline, CDR1 is SGDLS, CDR2 YYNGEE. Notes on this clonotype: Relative to the germline gene, one junction end is altered; a read error may explain this.

The chain couples TRBV9 to TRBJ2-2; 12 bases are shared with TRBD2. The sample was blood. This TCR derives from a woman aged 18-29 years with Graves' hyperthyroidism. Here the CDR3 reads CASSARTSGANTGKLFF. For the CDR3, the DNA is TGTGCCAGCAGCGCTCGGACTAGCGGGGCGAACACCGGGAAGCTGTTTTTT.